The sequence of this TCR beta chain was determined in a study of OX40 agonist ivuxolimab in advanced cancers. Turning to the study itself: Patients were infused with ivuxolimab every 2 weeks at 0.01 to 10 mg/kg. From roughly 20 to 90 years was the age range, with a mean of roughly 59 years, and 65% to 90% were male. Notes on the study in general: Partial responders receiving 0.1-3.0 mg/kg showed among the lowest clonal expansion.

With V trimmed by 6 bases and J by 7 bases, 6 bases remained unmatched. The germline CDR1 and CDR2 sequences are LNHDA and SQIVND (reference sequence). The CDR3 consists of 14 residues. Patients with a history of autoimmune disease or on systemic immunosuppression were excluded. A single count supports this clone. Its antigen is undetermined. Sequencing used immunoSEQ multiplex PCR; TCRdb keeps in-frame clones, though not all of them. The sample has more than 65,000 clones, 70% to 90% seen once; the top ten hold more than 0.3%. This receptor was obtained from an adult with an advanced solid tumor such as melanoma, head and neck, liver or kidney cancer. The V call is TRBV19, the J call TRBJ2-2, with 9 bases that match TRBD1. The material sequenced was CD4+ or CD8+ T cells sorted from blood, taken in a trial of the OX40 agonist ivuxolimab. CDR3 sequence reads: CASRRTGEGGELFF. As DNA, the CDR3 is TGTGCCAGTAGGCGGACAGGGGAAGGCGGGGAGCTGTTTTTT. Looking up the rest from reference TRBV19 and TRBJ2-2 gives the full variable domain: DGGITQSPKYLFRKEGQNVTLSCEQNLNHDAMYWYRQDPGQGLRLIYYSQIVNDFQKGDIAEGYSVSREKKESFPLTVTSAQKNPTAFYLCASRRTGEGGELFFGEGSRLTVL.